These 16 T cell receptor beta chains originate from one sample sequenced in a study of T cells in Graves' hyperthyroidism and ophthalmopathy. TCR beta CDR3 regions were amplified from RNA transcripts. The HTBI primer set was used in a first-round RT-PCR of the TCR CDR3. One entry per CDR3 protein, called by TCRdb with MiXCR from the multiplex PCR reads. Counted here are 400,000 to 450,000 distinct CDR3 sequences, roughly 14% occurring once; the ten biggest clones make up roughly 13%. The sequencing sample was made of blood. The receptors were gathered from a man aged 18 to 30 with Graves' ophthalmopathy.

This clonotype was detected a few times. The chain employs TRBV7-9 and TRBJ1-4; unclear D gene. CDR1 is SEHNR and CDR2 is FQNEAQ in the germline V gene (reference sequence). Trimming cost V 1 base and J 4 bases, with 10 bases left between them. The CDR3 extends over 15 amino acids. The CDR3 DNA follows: TGTGCCAGCAGCTTAGGTGGCAGCCTTAATGAAAAACTGTTTTTT. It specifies CASSLGGSLNEKLFF.

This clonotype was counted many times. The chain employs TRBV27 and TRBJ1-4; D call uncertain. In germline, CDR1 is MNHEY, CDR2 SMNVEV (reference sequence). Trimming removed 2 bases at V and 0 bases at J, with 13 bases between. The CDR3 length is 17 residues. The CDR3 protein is CASSLVTGVATNEKLFF. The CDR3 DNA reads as TGTGCCAGCAGTTTAGTGACGGGAGTTGCAACTAATGAAAAACTGTTTTTT.

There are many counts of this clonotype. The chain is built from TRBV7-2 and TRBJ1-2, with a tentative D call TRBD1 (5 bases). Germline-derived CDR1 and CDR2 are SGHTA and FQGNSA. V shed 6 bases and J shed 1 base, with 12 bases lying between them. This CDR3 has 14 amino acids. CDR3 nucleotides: TGTGCCAGCAGTCTACTGAGGGGTAACTATGGCTACACCTTC. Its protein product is CASSLLRGNYGYTF.

The CDR3 here is CASSHLTGGASYGYTF. The DNA for the CDR3 is TGTGCCAGCAGCCACCTGACAGGTGGGGCTAGCTATGGCTACACCTTC. V usage is TRBV3-1 and J usage is TRBJ1-2, with D perhaps TRBD1 (6 bases). The CDR3 spans 16 residues. V lost 3 bases, J lost 4 bases, and 18 bases lay in between. Germline V gives CDR1 LGHDT, CDR2 YNNKEL (reference sequence).

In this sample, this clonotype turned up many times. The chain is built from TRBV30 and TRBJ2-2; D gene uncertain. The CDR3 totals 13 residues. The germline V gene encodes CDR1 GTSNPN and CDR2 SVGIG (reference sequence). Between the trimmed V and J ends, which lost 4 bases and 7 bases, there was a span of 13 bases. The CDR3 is CAWNWLGGGELFF. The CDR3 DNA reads TGTGCCTGGAACTGGCTCGGTGGCGGGGAGCTGTTTTTT. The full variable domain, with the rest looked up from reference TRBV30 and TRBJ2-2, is SQTIHQWPATLVQPVGSPLSLECTVEGTSNPNLYWYRQAAGRGLQLLFYSVGIGQISSEVPQNLSASRPQDRQFILSSKKLLLSDSGFYLCAWNWLGGGELFFGEGSRLTVL.

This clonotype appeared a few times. The CDR3 DNA is TGTGCCAGCAGAGAGACAGGCGACTATGGCTACACCTTC. Encoded protein: CASRETGDYGYTF. V is TRBV6-1 and J is TRBJ1-2; tentative D call: TRBD1 (6 bases). The CDR3 length is 13 residues. Trimming stripped 6 bases from V and 3 bases from J, with 11 bases between. CDR1 and CDR2 from the germline V gene are MNHNS and SASEGT.

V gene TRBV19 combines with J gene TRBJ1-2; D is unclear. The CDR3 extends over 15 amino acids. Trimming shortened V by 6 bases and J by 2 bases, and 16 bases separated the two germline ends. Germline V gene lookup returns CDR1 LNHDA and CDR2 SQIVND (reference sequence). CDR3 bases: TGTGCCAGTAGGAGTGATATACTCCCGAACTATGGCTACACCTTC. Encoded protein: CASRSDILPNYGYTF.

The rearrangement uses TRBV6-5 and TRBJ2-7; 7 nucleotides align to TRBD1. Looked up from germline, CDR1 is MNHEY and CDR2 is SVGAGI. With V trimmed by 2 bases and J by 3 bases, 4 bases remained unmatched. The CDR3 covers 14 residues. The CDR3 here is CASSYRQGFYEQYF. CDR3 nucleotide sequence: TGTGCCAGCAGTTACAGACAGGGATTCTACGAGCAGTACTTC.

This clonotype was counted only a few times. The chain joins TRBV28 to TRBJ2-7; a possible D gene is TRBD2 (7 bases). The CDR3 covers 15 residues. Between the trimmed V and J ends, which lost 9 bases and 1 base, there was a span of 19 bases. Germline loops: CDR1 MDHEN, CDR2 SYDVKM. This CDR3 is CASIAAGEGSYEQYF. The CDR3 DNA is TGTGCCAGTATAGCAGCAGGGGAGGGGTCCTACGAGCAGTACTTC.

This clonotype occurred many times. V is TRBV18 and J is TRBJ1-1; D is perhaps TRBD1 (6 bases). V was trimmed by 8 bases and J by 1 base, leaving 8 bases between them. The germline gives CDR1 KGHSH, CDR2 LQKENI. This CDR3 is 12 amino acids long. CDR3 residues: CASGQRNTEAFF. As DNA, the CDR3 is TGTGCCAGCGGACAGCGGAACACTGAAGCTTTCTTT.

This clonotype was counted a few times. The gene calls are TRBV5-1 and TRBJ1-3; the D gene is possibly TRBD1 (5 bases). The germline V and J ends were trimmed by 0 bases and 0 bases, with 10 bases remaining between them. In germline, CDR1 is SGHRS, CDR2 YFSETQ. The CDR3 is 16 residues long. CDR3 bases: TGCGCCAGCAGCTTGGAAGAGGGGAGCTCTGGAAACACCATATATTTT. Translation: CASSLEEGSSGNTIYF.

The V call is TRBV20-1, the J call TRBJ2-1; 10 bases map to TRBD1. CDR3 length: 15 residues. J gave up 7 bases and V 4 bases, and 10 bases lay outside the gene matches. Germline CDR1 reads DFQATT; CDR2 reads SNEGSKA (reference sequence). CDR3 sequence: CSATPGQGRRNEQFF. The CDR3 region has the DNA TGCAGTGCTACCCCGGGACAGGGGCGAAGAAATGAGCAGTTCTTC.

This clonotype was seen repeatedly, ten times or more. The CDR3 protein is CASSLAAGAPYEQYF. DNA for the CDR3: TGTGCCAGCAGCTTAGCGGCGGGAGCCCCCTACGAGCAGTACTTC. V gene TRBV7-2 combines with J gene TRBJ2-7; 7 bases are a match to TRBD2. This CDR3 comprises 15 residues. Germline CDR1 and CDR2: SGHTA and FQGNSA. With V trimmed by 0 bases and J by 2 bases, 4 bases remained unmatched.

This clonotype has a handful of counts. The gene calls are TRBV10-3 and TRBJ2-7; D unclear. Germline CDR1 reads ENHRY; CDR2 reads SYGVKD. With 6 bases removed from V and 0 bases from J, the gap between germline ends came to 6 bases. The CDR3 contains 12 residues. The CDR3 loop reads CAIRGYSYEQYF. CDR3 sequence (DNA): TGTGCCATCAGGGGATACTCCTACGAGCAGTACTTC.

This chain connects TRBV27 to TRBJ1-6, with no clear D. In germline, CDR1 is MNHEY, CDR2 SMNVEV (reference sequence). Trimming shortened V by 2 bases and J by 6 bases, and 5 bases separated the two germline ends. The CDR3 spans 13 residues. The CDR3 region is CASSLTPNSPLHF. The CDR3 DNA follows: TGTGCCAGCAGTTTAACACCTAATTCACCCCTCCACTTT.

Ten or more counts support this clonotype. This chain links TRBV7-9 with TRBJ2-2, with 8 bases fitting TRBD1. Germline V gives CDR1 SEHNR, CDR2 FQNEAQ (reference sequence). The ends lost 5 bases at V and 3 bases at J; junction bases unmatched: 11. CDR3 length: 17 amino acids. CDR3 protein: CASSAMGDRPYTGELFF. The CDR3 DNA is TGTGCCAGCAGCGCAATGGGGGACAGGCCCTACACCGGGGAGCTGTTTTTT. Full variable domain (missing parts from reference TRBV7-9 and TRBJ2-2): DTGVSQNPRHKITKRGQNVTFRCDPISEHNRLYWYRQTLGQGPEFLTYFQNEAQLEKSRLLSDRFSAERPKGSFSTLEIQRTEQGDSAMYLCASSAMGDRPYTGELFFGEGSRLTVL.